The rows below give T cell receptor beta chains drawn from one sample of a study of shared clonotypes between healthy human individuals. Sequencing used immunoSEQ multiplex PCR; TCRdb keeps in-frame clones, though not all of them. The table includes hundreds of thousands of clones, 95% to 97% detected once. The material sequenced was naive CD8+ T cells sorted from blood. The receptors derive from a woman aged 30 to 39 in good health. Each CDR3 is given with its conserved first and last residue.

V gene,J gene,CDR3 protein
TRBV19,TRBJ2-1,CASSYLGIDEQFF
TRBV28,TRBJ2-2,CASSFLTGELFF
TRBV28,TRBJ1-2,CASSSPGPGYTF
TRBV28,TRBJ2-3,CASSLSGRDTQYF
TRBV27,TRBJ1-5,CASKTGGSNQPQHF
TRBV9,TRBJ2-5,CASGMEGETQYF
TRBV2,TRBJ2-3,CASSESSTDTQYF
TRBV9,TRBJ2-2,CASSADGTGELFF
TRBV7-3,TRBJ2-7,CASSPSGLADYEQYF
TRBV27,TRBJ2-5,CASRDRGTLWETQYF
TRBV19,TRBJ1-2,CASSIGEGNYGYTF
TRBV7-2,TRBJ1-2,CASSLEYDRLVYGYTF
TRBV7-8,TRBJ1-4,CASSLGFGGEVGEKLFF
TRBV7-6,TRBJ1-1,CASSLGGAGIMNTEAFF
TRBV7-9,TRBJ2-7,CASSSYRGSYEQYF
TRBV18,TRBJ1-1,CASSPPAARGTEAFF
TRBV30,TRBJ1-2,CAWSVDITLSGYTF
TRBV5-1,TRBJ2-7,CASKKGLSTYEQYF
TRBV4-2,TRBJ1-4,CASSPPPGSGNEKLFF
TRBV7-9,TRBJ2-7,CASSKGDYYEQYF
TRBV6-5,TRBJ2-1,CASSLSSYNEQFF
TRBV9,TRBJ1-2,CASSVGSYGYTF
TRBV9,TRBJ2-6,CASSVQGAHLLGANVLTF
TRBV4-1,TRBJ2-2,CASSPRGGLARELFF
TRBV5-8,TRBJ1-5,CASSLANQPQHF
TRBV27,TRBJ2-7,CASSLSPGGGINEQYF
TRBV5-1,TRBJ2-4,CASRDSENIQYF
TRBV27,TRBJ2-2,CASSPIGLANTGELFF
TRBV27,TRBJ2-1,CASSSSPGQGEPSAYNEQFF
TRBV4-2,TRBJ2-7,CASSQLPDTPYEQYF
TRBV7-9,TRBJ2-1,CASSPSWGRAVDEQFF
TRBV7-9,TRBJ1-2,CASSLGTGGDYGYTF
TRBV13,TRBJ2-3,CASSPKTRQTSTDTQYF
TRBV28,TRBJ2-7,CASSLRAGLTYEQYF